This TCR beta chain was sequenced in a study of cytotoxic CD8 clonotypes in ibrutinib-treated CLL. Findings of the study overall: A difference in sampling times existed between sustained-remission and progressing patients. Clonality was higher at ibrutinib response and returned toward baseline at progression.

Germline values: CDR1 SGHTA, CDR2 FQGNSA. Trimming shortened V by 7 bases and J by 7 bases, and 17 bases separated the two germline ends. CDR3 length equals 14 residues. Concerning this clone itself: Its matching antigen is unknown.

T cells were sequenced at a targeted depth of 1 in 200,000 to 1 in 1 million. Sequenced by immunoSEQ multiplex PCR; TCRdb stores in-frame clones only, minus some. The table shows 300,000 to 350,000 clones, with 80% occurring only once. Roughly 1.9 micrograms of genomic DNA (from cryopreserved PBMCs) were used for TCR beta libraries. The V and J genes are TRBV7-2 and TRBJ1-5, with D possibly being TRBD1 (5 bases). The clonotype comes from a human donor with chronic lymphocytic leukemia. Sequencing used PBMCs, obtained before ibrutinib treatment. The CDR3 DNA reads as TGTGCCAGCACCAGTCGGATTGGGACCCAGCCCCAGCATTTT. Encoded protein: CASTSRIGTQPQHF.